Each of the 2 T cell receptor beta chains below was sequenced from the same sample in a study of T cells in Graves' hyperthyroidism and ophthalmopathy. RNA transcripts were the template for amplifying TCR beta CDR3 regions. A first-round RT-PCR of the TCR CDR3 used the HTBI primer set. TCRdb reprocessed the multiplex PCR reads with MiXCR, giving one entry per CDR3 protein. The table lists about 480,000 distinct CDR3 sequences, roughly 23% of them singletons, with under 55% in the top ten. The sequenced material came from blood. Receptors originate from a woman aged 70-85 years with Graves' ophthalmopathy.

This clonotype was counted only a few times. This chain connects TRBV20-1 to TRBJ2-2, with a tentative D call TRBD2 (5 bases). V lost 5 bases and J lost 2, with 12 bases in between. CDR3 length: 14 amino acids. CDR1 is DFQATT and CDR2 is SNEGSKA in the germline V gene (reference sequence). CDR3 bases: TGCAGTGCTCGAATCGGAGGAAACACCGGGGAGCTGTTTTTT. Its translation is CSARIGGNTGELFF.

Ten or more counts support this clonotype. This chain uses TRBV5-1 with TRBJ2-5, with 7 nucleotides matching TRBD1. CDR1 is SGHRS and CDR2 is YFSETQ in the germline V gene. The ends lost 3 bases at V and 1 base at J; junction bases unmatched: 3. The CDR3 runs 14 residues. This CDR3 reads CASSWGQRQETQYF. Here the CDR3 DNA reads TGCGCCAGCAGCTGGGGACAGCGCCAAGAGACCCAGTACTTC. The complete variable domain, with remaining parts taken from reference TRBV5-1 and TRBJ2-5, reads KAGVTQTPRYLIKTRGQQVTLSCSPISGHRSVSWYQQTPGQGLQFLFEYFSETQRNKGNFPGRFSGRQFSNSRSEMNVSTLELGDSALYLCASSWGQRQETQYFGPGTRLLVL.